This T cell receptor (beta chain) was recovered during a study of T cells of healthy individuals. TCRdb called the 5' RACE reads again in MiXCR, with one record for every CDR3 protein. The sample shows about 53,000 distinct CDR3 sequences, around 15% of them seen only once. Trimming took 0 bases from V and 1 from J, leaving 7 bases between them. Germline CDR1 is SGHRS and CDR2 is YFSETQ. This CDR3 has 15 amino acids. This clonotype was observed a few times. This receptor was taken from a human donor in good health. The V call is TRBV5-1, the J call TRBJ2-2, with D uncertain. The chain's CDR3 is CASSLDYRNTGELFF. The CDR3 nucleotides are TGCGCCAGCAGCTTGGACTACAGGAACACCGGGGAGCTGTTTTTT.